This T cell receptor beta chain was retrieved from a study of T cell responses to AZD1222 COVID-19 vaccine. Study-wide background: Second-dose groups at about 4 or about 12 weeks were pooled.

Data came from immunoSEQ multiplex PCR; TCRdb stores just in-frame clones and leaves some out. The repertoire holds tens of thousands of clones, 80% to 90% seen once, with approximately 6.8% in the top ten. Trimming cost V 7 bases and J 0 bases, with 10 bases left between them. CDR1 is KGHDR and CDR2 is SFDVKD in the germline V gene. The CDR3 loop spans 14 amino acids. The chain couples TRBV24-1 to TRBJ2-3; no clear D gene. This TCR was sampled from an adult in good health. The sequencing used peripheral blood, collected on day 0 of AZD1222 vaccination. CDR3 sequence (DNA): TGTGCCACCAGCCCAGCCTTGAGCACAGATACGCAGTATTTT. Translation: CATSPALSTDTQYF.